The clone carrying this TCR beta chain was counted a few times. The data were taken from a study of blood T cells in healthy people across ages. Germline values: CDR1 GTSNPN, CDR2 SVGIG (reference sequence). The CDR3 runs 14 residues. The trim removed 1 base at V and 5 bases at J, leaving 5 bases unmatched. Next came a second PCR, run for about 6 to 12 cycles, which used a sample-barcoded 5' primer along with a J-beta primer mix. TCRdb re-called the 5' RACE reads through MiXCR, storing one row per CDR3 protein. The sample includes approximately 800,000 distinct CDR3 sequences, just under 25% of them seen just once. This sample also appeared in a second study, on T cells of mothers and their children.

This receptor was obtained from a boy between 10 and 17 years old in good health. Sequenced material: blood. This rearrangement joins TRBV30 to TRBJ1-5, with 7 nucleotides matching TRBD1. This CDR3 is CAWSGTGVDQPQHF. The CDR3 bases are TGTGCCTGGAGTGGCACAGGGGTGGATCAGCCCCAGCATTTT.